These 17 T cell receptor beta chains were all obtained from the same sample, sequenced in a study of T-cell reconstitution after alpha-beta-depleted transplantation in children. Unique molecular identifiers were used to barcode this TCRbeta library. TCRdb processed the PCR reads anew with MiXCR; each CDR3 protein has one entry. Of around 500,000 distinct CDR3 sequences listed, around 13% are singletons. Material: PBMCs from the stem cell graft donor, obtained from the stem cell graft. The receptor source for this set is a human donor who donated a stem cell graft to a child with combined immunodeficiency.

The V and J genes are TRBV6-2 or TRBV6-3 and TRBJ2-7; 16 bases line up with TRBD2. The CDR3 contains 18 residues. Germline V gene data show CDR1 as MNHEY and CDR2 as SVGEGT. V dropped 0 bases and J dropped 5; count of bases not matched to a gene: 7. The CDR3 loop reads CASSYSGTSGRALDEQYF. The CDR3 bases are TGTGCCAGCAGTTACTCCGGGACTAGCGGGAGGGCCTTGGACGAGCAGTACTTC.

The rearrangement uses TRBV29-1 and TRBJ2-1; D call uncertain. V lost 4 bases, J lost 8 bases, and 15 bases lay in between. The CDR3 extends over 13 amino acids. The germline gives CDR1 SQVTM, CDR2 ANQGSEA. The CDR3 sequence: CSVARTARDEQFF. The CDR3 region has the DNA TGCAGCGTTGCTCGGACGGCTCGGGATGAGCAGTTCTTC.

This clonotype was observed a few times. The chain combines TRBV5-6 with TRBJ1-6; D not resolved. Trimming took 0 bases from V and 5 from J, leaving 9 bases between them. Germline assignment: CDR1 SGHDT and CDR2 YYEEEE. The length of the CDR3 is 15 residues. The CDR3 loop reads CASSLAMDNNSPLHF. The CDR3, as DNA: TGTGCCAGCAGCTTGGCAATGGATAATAATTCACCCCTCCACTTT.

The chain has TRBV7-2 and TRBJ2-1; 11 bases agree with TRBD2. With V trimmed by 2 bases and J by 5 bases, 2 bases remained unmatched. The CDR3 has 15 amino acids. Germline V gives CDR1 SGHTA, CDR2 FQGNSA. CDR3 sequence: CASSLTGLADNEQFF. The CDR3 DNA is TGTGCCAGCAGCTTAACGGGACTAGCGGACAATGAGCAGTTCTTC.

The sample holds many counts of this clonotype. V gene TRBV12-3 or TRBV12-4 combines with J gene TRBJ2-5; D is perhaps TRBD1 (6 bases). Trimming cost V 5 bases and J 3 bases, with 10 bases left between them. The CDR3 extends over 13 amino acids. Written as DNA, the CDR3 is TGTGCCAGCAGTCGCCCAGGGGAAGAGACCCAGTACTTC. Encoded protein: CASSRPGEETQYF.

The rearrangement uses TRBV5-6 and TRBJ2-2, with 7 bases aligning to TRBD2. This CDR3 is 14 amino acids long. Losses at the gene ends were 4 bases for V and 7 bases for J; bases not matched to a gene: 7. Per the germline V gene, CDR1 is SGHDT and CDR2 is YYEEEE. The CDR3 DNA is TGTGCCAGCAGCCCGGGGGGATCTAACGGGGAGCTGTTTTTT. Protein product: CASSPGGSNGELFF. The complete variable domain, with remaining parts taken from reference TRBV5-6 and TRBJ2-2, reads DAGVTQSPTHLIKTRGQQVTLRCSPKSGHDTVSWYQQALGQGPQFIFQYYEEEERQRGNFPDRFSGHQFPNYSSELNVNALLLGDSALYLCASSPGGSNGELFFGEGSRLTVL.

This chain joins TRBV29-1 and TRBJ2-5, with D unresolved. V shed 4 bases and J shed 2 bases, with 8 bases lying between them. Germline-derived CDR1 and CDR2 are SQVTM and ANQGSEA. CDR3 size: 12 residues. The CDR3 DNA follows: TGCAGCGTTGCGGACGGACAAGAGACCCAGTACTTC. Its protein is CSVADGQETQYF.

This clonotype has a handful of counts. This sequence joins TRBV29-1 and TRBJ2-5, with D unclear. The germline V gene has CDR1 SQVTM and CDR2 ANQGSEA. V was shortened by 6 bases and J by 5 bases, with 13 bases between the two germline ends. CDR3 length: 12 residues. CDR3 nucleotide sequence: TGCAGCGTGAACCAGGTTGGGGAGACCCAGTACTTC. Translated: CSVNQVGETQYF.

This clonotype appeared many times. The chain uses TRBV5-1 and TRBJ1-5; D not resolved. The CDR3 is 13 amino acids. Germline V gives CDR1 SGHRS, CDR2 YFSETQ. The V and J ends lost 2 bases and 5 bases respectively, with 8 bases between them. CDR3 nucleotide sequence: TGCGCCAGCAGCTTCTCTGCTGATCAGCCCCAGCATTTT. Translating it yields CASSFSADQPQHF.

This clonotype has a handful of counts. V usage is TRBV6-2 or TRBV6-3 and J usage is TRBJ1-5; D ambiguous. CDR1 is MNHEY, CDR2 SVGEGT, per germline. This CDR3 comprises 15 residues. Trimming cost V 4 bases and J 5 bases, with 15 bases left between them. In DNA form, the CDR3 reads TGTGCCAGCAGTTTTACAGACGGACCATATCAGCCCCAGCATTTT. It specifies CASSFTDGPYQPQHF.

Details on this clonotype: A much larger clone sits a single nucleotide away, making a read error possible. The gene calls are TRBV7-3 and TRBJ2-2; the D is unclear. Per the germline V gene, CDR1 is SGHTA and CDR2 is FQGTGA. The CDR3 totals 14 residues. In nucleotides, the CDR3 is TGTGCCAACAGCTTACGTCGGTACACCGGGGAGCTGTTTTTT. Translating it yields CANSLRRYTGELFF.

J is TRBJ1-3 and V is TRBV11-1, with D unresolved. This CDR3 is built from 18 residues. Germline loops: CDR1 SGHAT, CDR2 FQDESV (reference sequence). The V end lost 5 bases, the J end lost 1 base, and 21 bases lay between the germline ends. CDR3 sequence reads: CASSIPRLGRDSGNTIYF. CDR3 nucleotide sequence: TGTGCCAGCAGCATCCCTCGGCTTGGGAGGGATTCTGGAAACACCATATATTTT.

This clonotype has at least ten counts. The chain couples TRBV5-5 to TRBJ2-2; TRBD1 agrees at 9 bases. The V gene end was trimmed by 2 bases and the J gene end by 6 bases; junction bases not matched to a gene: 5. CDR3 length equals 15 residues. CDR1 is SGHKS, CDR2 YYEKEE, per germline (reference sequence). The CDR3 sequence is CASSFRDRVAGELFF. CDR3 nucleotide sequence: TGTGCCAGCAGCTTTAGGGACAGGGTGGCCGGGGAGCTGTTTTTT.

The CDR3 sequence is CASSQDTDRAGGYTF. CDR3 coding DNA: TGCGCCAGCAGCCAAGATACGGACAGGGCAGGCGGCTACACCTTC. The V gene is TRBV4-3, the J gene TRBJ1-2; 8 nucleotides match TRBD1. This CDR3 is 15 amino acids long. Germline CDR1 is LGHNA and CDR2 is YSLEER. Trimming took 0 bases from V and 8 from J; bases not matched to a gene: 8.

The table lists this clonotype with a few counts. This rearrangement joins TRBV30 to TRBJ2-1, with D unclear. Looked up from germline, CDR1 is GTSNPN and CDR2 is SVGIG (reference sequence). Deletions cut 1 base from V and 9 bases from J, with 7 bases between. This CDR3 has 11 amino acids. The CDR3 region is CAWSDYGEQFF. For the CDR3, the DNA is TGTGCCTGGAGTGACTACGGTGAGCAGTTCTTC.

The chain employs TRBV7-9 and TRBJ1-2; TRBD1 matches at 8 bases. Trimming removed 5 bases from V and 3 bases from J; junction bases left unmatched: 11. Germline V gene lookup returns CDR1 SEHNR and CDR2 FQNEAQ (reference sequence). The CDR3 has 16 amino acids. Here the CDR3 DNA reads TGTGCCAGCAGCGCGTCTCCAGGGGGCGCTGACTATGGCTACACCTTC. Translation gives CASSASPGGADYGYTF.

This clonotype occurred many times. The rearrangement links TRBV25-1 to TRBJ2-1; TRBD2 matches at 8 bases. Unmatched junction bases numbered 8, after V lost 2 bases and J lost 8 bases. Germline-derived CDR1 and CDR2 are MGHDK and SYGVNS. CDR3 length: 15 amino acids. CDR3 DNA sequence: TGTGCCAGCAGTGAACCGGGAGGGGGTATCGATGAGCAGTTCTTC. Amino acids: CASSEPGGGIDEQFF.